These 13 T cell receptor beta chains came from one sample sequenced in a study of blood T cell repertoires in COVID-19. Here immunoSEQ multiplex PCR was the method, and the copy in TCRdb shows in-frame clones only, minus some. Of some 180,000 clones in the sample, 70% to 90% are singletons; the top ten hold about 22%. The material sequenced was peripheral blood. Receptors were obtained from a man in his sixties with active or convalescent COVID-19.

CDR3 sequence (DNA): TGTGCCAGCAGCCCAGGGGTTCGACCCAATTATGGCTACACCTTC. Translated: CASSPGVRPNYGYTF. J is TRBJ1-2 and V is TRBV11-1, with a weak D call TRBD1 (6 bases). CDR3 length: 15 amino acids. Germline CDR1 and CDR2: SGHAT and FQDESV (reference sequence). V lost 5 bases to trimming and J lost 5 bases, with 18 bases between them.

The J gene is TRBJ2-5, the V gene TRBV6-1, with 13 positions matching TRBD2. CDR3 length: 21 residues. Looked up from germline, CDR1 is MNHNS and CDR2 is SASEGT. Trimming cost V 0 bases and J 2 bases; bases outside gene matches: 15. The CDR3 nucleotides read TGTGCCAGCAGTGAAGCCTTGGGAACTAGCGGGGGGGCTCGGAGGCAAGAGACCCAGTACTTC. It specifies CASSEALGTSGGARRQETQYF.

J is TRBJ1-2 and V is TRBV29-1; 11 nucleotides agree with TRBD1. V trimming: 1 base; J trimming: 4 bases; junction bases outside the gene matches: 2. The CDR3 is 14 amino acids. Per germline, CDR1 SQVTM and CDR2 ANQGSEA. CDR3 DNA: TGCAGCGTTGAAGGGACAGGGGGCTTCTATGGCTACACCTTC. Amino acid sequence: CSVEGTGGFYGYTF. The full variable domain, with the rest looked up from reference TRBV29-1 and TRBJ1-2, is SAVISQKPSRDICQRGTSLTIQCQVDSQVTMMFWYRQQPGQSLTLIATANQGSEATYESGFVIDKFPISRPNLTFSTLTVSNMSPEDSSIYLCSVEGTGGFYGYTFGSGTRLTVV.

This sequence joins TRBV18 and TRBJ1-1, with a weak D call TRBD1 (5 bases). Germline V CDR1 and CDR2: KGHSH, LQKENI. Trimming pared 2 bases from V and 7 bases from J, leaving 8 bases between. This CDR3 contains 12 residues. Here the CDR3 DNA reads TGTGCCAGCTCACCAACAGGAATTGAAGCTTTCTTT. This translates into CASSPTGIEAFF.

The V gene is TRBV21-1, the J gene TRBJ1-5; TRBD1, the table's D call, lacks a check against the DNA. TRBV21-1 is marked as a pseudogene. The CDR3 spans 17 residues. CDR3 coding DNA: TGTGCCTGTTGGGGGCCACCAGGGGTGGGGATCAATCAGCCCCAGCATTTT. It specifies CACWGPPGVGINQPQHF.

The chain couples TRBV11-2 to TRBJ1-2; tentative D call: TRBD1 (6 bases). V was shortened by 0 bases and J by 5 bases, with 16 bases between the two germline ends. This CDR3 contains 16 residues. In germline, CDR1 is SGHAT, CDR2 FQNNGV. CDR3 region: CASSLDYGGRGYGYTF. In DNA, the CDR3 is TGTGCCAGCAGCTTAGATTACGGGGGGCGCGGGTATGGCTACACCTTC. Together with reference TRBV11-2 and TRBJ1-2, the CDR3 gives the full variable domain: EAGVAQSPRYKIIEKRQSVAFWCNPISGHATLYWYQQILGQGPKLLIQFQNNGVVDDSQLPKDRFSAERLKGVDSTLKIQPAKLEDSAVYLCASSLDYGGRGYGYTFGSGTRLTVV.

This clone was picked up many times. The CDR3 coding sequence is TGTGCCAGCACCGGGCAGGGTGACACCGGGGAGCTGTTTTTT. It specifies CASTGQGDTGELFF. The chain employs TRBV2 and TRBJ2-2, with D possibly matching TRBD1 (5 bases). The germline V gene encodes CDR1 SNHLY and CDR2 FYNNEI. Trimming stripped 7 bases from V and 3 bases from J, with 12 bases between. The CDR3 runs to 14 residues.

The CDR3: CASSPGELKPLHF. CDR3 DNA sequence: TGTGCCAGCAGCCCCGGAGAGCTGAAGCCCCTCCACTTT. The J gene is TRBJ1-6, the V gene TRBV7-6, with D unresolved. CDR3 length: 13 residues. V was trimmed by 5 bases and J by 13 bases, leaving 15 bases between them. Germline V CDR1 and CDR2: SGHVS, FNYEAQ.

The chain couples TRBV6-1 to TRBJ1-5; 8 bases match TRBD1. This CDR3 contains 18 residues. From germline, CDR1 is MNHNS and CDR2 SASEGT. J was trimmed by 6 bases and V by 2 bases; bases with no gene match: 15. The CDR3 reads CASSEYLPGQARSQPQHF. As DNA, the CDR3 is TGTGCCAGCAGTGAATATTTACCGGGACAGGCCAGGAGTCAGCCCCAGCATTTT.

The chain recombines TRBV30 with TRBJ1-2, with 10 bases that match TRBD1. The CDR3 has 15 residues. Germline V CDR1 and CDR2: GTSNPN, SVGIG (reference sequence). CDR3 amino acids: CAIFGTGAYNYGYTF. DNA of the CDR3: TGTGCAATATTCGGGACAGGGGCTTATAACTATGGCTACACCTTC.

The chain carries TRBV15 and TRBJ2-1; 9 nucleotides line up with TRBD1. Germline V gene data show CDR1 as LNHNV and CDR2 as YYDKDF (reference sequence). The length of the CDR3 is 18 residues. V dropped 2 bases and J dropped 3; count of bases not matched to a gene: 11. Here the CDR3 DNA reads TGTGCCACCAGCAGACTATTTGGGGACAGGGAGCTCTACAATGAGCAGTTCTTC. Its protein product is CATSRLFGDRELYNEQFF.

The gene calls are TRBV7-9 and TRBJ1-2; D may be TRBD1 (5 bases). The CDR3 is 13 residues long. Germline CDR1 is SEHNR and CDR2 is FQNEAQ (reference sequence). Trimming stripped 0 bases from V and 6 bases from J, with 8 bases between. The DNA of the CDR3 is TGTGCCAGCAGCTTAGCGGGAGGGGATGGCTACACCTTC. It specifies CASSLAGGDGYTF.

The V call is TRBV2, the J call TRBJ1-5; TRBD1 aligns across 9 bases. CDR1 and CDR2 (germline): SNHLY, FYNNEI. The J segment lost 0 bases and the V segment lost 7 bases, leaving 10 bases of the junction unmatched. This CDR3 is built from 17 residues. The CDR3 loop reads CASNPGQGLYSNQPQHF. The CDR3 bases are TGTGCCAGCAACCCGGGACAGGGCTTATATAGCAATCAGCCCCAGCATTTT.